This T cell receptor beta chain originates from a study of blood T cell repertoires in COVID-19. Overall study: Whether acute or convalescent, the COVID-19 samples came from the United States, Italy and Spain. Sources were T cells, B-cell-depleted T cells, or PBMCs; the material itself was cDNA or gDNA.

Per the study methods: By means of reference gene primer amplification, nucleated cell counts were estimated. TCRdb keeps only in-frame clones here, not all; method: immunoSEQ multiplex PCR. V, J and clone size derive from that table, while D and trimming were established from the DNA sequence. The data show about 230,000 clones, approximately 81% seen once. The sequence was obtained from a woman of 80 years or more with acute or convalescent COVID-19. Sequencing was done on a sample of peripheral blood.

The CDR3 protein is CASSSMGGQGSSYEQYF. CDR3 bases: TGCGCCAGCAGCTCGATGGGTGGACAGGGGAGTTCCTACGAGCAGTACTTC. The rearrangement joins TRBV5-1 to TRBJ2-7; TRBD1 matches 9 bases. CDR3 size: 17 residues. V shed 3 bases and J 1 base; nucleotides not matched to a gene: 11. Germline CDR1 is SGHRS and CDR2 is YFSETQ.